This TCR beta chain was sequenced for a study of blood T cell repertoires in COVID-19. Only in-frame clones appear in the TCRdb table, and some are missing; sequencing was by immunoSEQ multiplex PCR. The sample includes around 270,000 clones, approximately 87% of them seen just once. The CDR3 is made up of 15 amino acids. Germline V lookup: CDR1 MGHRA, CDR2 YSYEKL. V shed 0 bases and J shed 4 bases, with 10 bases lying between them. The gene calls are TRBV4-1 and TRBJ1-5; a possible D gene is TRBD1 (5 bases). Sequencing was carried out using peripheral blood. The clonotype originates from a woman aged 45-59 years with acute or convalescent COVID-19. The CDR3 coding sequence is TGCGCCAGCAGCCAAGAATCGGCAGGGAATCAGCCCCAGCATTTT. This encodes CASSQESAGNQPQHF.